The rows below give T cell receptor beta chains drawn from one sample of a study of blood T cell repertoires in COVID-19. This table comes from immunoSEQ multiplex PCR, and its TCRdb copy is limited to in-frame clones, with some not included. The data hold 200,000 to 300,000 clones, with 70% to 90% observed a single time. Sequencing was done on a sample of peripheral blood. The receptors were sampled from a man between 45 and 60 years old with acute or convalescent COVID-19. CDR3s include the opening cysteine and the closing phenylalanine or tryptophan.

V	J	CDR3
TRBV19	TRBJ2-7	CASSVRGQSSYEQYF
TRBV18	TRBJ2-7	CASSPGQNYEQYF
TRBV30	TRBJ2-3	CAWSLVDATDTQYF
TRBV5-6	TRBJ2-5	CASYRGIQETQYF
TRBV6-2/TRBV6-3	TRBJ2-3	CASSYGGGRGTDTQYF
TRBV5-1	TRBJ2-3	CASSLVQGGDTQYF
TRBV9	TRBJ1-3	CASSNTGNTIYF
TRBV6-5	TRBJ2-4	CASRARTATKNIQYF
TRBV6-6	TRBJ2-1	CASSSRLAAYNEQFF
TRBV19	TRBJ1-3	CASSMGGELYSGNTIYF
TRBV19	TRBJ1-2	CASSPWAGGLFYGYTF
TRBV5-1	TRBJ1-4	CASSLGSANLLNEKLFF
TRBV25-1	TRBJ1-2	CATSKRTGGGHGYTF
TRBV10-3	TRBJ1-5	CAISGGGTQPQHF
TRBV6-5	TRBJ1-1	CASSSRGGYTEAFF
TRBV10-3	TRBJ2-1	CAIRVPGGDEQFF
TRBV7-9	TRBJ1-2	CASSLGSLEGYTF
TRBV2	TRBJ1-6	CASSDRDNSPLHF
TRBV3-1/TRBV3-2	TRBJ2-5	CASSQDFGTSGFGTQYF
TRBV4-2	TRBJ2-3	CASSLGTIAGGPGTDTQYF
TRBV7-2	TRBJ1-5	CASSLNLNQPQHF
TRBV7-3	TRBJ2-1	CASSLDRASGRGIPYNEQFF
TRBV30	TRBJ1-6	CAWRDRGYNSPLHF
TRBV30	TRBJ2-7	CAWKLAYEQYF
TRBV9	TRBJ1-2	CASSAAGQGLGYTF
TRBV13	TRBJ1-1	CASSNGGTKAFF
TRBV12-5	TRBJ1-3	CASGLHRVWPGNTIYF
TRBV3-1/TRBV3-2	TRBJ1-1	CASSRTDTNTEAFF
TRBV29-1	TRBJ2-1	CSPRLGSSFCRDYNEQFF
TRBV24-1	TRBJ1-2	CATSDFGRGNYGYTF
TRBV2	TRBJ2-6	CASSMASGANVLTF
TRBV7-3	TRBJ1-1	CASSPTPGLSAFF
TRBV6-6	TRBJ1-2	CASSFQYGYTF
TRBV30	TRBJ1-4	CAWSAVSRGGEKLFF
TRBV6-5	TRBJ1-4	CASSLTGRRDEKLFF
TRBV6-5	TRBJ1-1	CASSYLTGGTEAFF
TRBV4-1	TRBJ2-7	CASSQEVASGRALSYEQYF
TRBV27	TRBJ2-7	CASSLLSSYEQYF
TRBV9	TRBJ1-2	CASSAPNRGTYGYTF
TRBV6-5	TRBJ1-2	CASSQTGGALYGYTF
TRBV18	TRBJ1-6	CASSPRAGENSPLHF
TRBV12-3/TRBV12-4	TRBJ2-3	CASSSYSDTQYF
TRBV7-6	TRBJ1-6	CASSLGGGNNSPLHF
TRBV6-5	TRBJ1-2	CASSYSGGIGYTF
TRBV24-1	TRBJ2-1	CATTDAGGRDEQFF
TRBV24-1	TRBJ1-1	CATSDLTGANTEAFF
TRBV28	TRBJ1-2	CASSLRGEQYGYTF
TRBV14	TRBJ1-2	CASSSRGANYGYTF
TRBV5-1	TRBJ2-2	CASRLSGRGGELFF
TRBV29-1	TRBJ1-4	CSVAGTGGEKLFF
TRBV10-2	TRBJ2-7	CASSSSGVEQYF
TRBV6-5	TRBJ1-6	CASSYWRDRVSPLHF
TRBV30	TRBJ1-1	CAWSTRGQHPGRAFF
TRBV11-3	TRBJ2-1	CASSLIAGPNEQFF